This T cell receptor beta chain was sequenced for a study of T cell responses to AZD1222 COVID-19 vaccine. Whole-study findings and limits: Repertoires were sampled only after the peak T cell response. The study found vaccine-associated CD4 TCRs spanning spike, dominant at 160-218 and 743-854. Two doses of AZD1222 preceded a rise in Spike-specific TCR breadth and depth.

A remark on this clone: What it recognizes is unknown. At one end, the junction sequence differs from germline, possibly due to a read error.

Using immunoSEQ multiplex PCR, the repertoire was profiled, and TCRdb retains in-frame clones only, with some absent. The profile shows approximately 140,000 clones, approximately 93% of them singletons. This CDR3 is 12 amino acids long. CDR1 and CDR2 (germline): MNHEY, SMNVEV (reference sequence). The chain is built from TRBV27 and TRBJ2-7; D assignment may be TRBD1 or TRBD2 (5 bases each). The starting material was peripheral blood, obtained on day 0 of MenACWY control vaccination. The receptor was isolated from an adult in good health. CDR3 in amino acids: CASSRGPGTQYF. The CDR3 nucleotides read TGTGCCAGCAGTCGTGGACCCGGGACGCAGTATTTC.